Shown below are 17 T cell receptor beta chains from a single sample sequenced in a study of T cell repertoires in cytomegalovirus infection. MiXCR, applied by TCRdb to the reads, yields one record per CDR3 protein. The sample lists about 230,000 distinct CDR3 sequences, roughly 20% seen once, with around a sixth in the top ten. Sequenced sample: CD8+ T cells from PBMCs. Receptors originate from a human donor in good health (CMV status not recorded). Some clones in this sample may be carry-over from other donors' samples.

This clonotype was seen at least ten times. The chain carries TRBV7-2 and TRBJ2-1; 7 nucleotides align to TRBD2. The germline CDR1 and CDR2 sequences are SGHTA and FQGNSA. The trim removed 5 bases at V and 2 bases at J, leaving 6 bases unmatched. The CDR3 is made up of 15 amino acids. CDR3 in DNA: TGTGCCAGCAGCCCAGTGGGGGGGGCCTACAATGAGCAGTTCTTC. This codes for CASSPVGGAYNEQFF.

This clonotype turned up a few times. The chain carries TRBV19 and TRBJ1-5; 9 positions match TRBD1. This CDR3 contains 15 residues. Germline V gene sequence: CDR1 LNHDA, CDR2 SQIVND (reference sequence). The V gene end was trimmed by 5 bases and the J gene end by 4 bases; junction bases not matched to a gene: 6. DNA of the CDR3: TGTGCCAGTAGTGCTCAGGGACAGGGAAATCAGCCCCAGCATTTT. This translates into CASSAQGQGNQPQHF.

This clonotype was observed a handful of times. The rearrangement links TRBV4-2 to TRBJ1-1, with D unresolved. Germline V lookup: CDR1 LGHNA, CDR2 YNFKEQ. The CDR3 has 13 amino acids. Deletions cut 4 bases from V and 2 bases from J, with 8 bases between. The CDR3 DNA reads as TGTGCCAGCAGCCCGAATTCCAACACTGAAGCTTTCTTT. Its translation: CASSPNSNTEAFF.

This clonotype was counted ten times or more. The chain links TRBV20-1 to TRBJ1-2; D is unclear. Trimming cost V 0 bases and J 1 base, with 6 bases left between them. This CDR3 has 13 amino acids. Germline V gives CDR1 DFQATT, CDR2 SNEGSKA (reference sequence). CDR3 bases: TGCAGTGCTAGAGAAATGAATAACTATGGCTACACCTTC. Its translation is CSAREMNNYGYTF.

The chain employs TRBV15 and TRBJ2-2, with D hard to call. The CDR3 has 13 amino acids. The V gene lost 5 bases and the J gene lost 6 bases, with 10 bases spanning the gap. Germline CDR1 is LNHNV and CDR2 is YYDKDF (reference sequence). The CDR3 coding sequence is TGTGCCACCAGCGAGAGATGGTCCGGGGAGCTGTTTTTT. Its translation: CATSERWSGELFF.

This chain joins TRBV5-6 and TRBJ2-3; TRBD2 matches at 8 bases. V lost 0 bases and J lost 2; bases outside the gene matches: 8. The germline V gene has CDR1 SGHDT and CDR2 YYEEEE. This CDR3 contains 17 residues. The CDR3 is CASSLGIAGSYTDTQYF. CDR3 in DNA: TGTGCCAGCAGCTTGGGGATAGCGGGGAGCTACACAGATACGCAGTATTTT. Full variable domain (missing parts from reference TRBV5-6 and TRBJ2-3): DAGVTQSPTHLIKTRGQQVTLRCSPKSGHDTVSWYQQALGQGPQFIFQYYEEEERQRGNFPDRFSGHQFPNYSSELNVNALLLGDSALYLCASSLGIAGSYTDTQYFGPGTRLTVL.

This clonotype has ten or more counts. The rearrangement links TRBV12-3 or TRBV12-4 to TRBJ2-7; TRBD2 is a possible D gene (6 bases). This CDR3 is built from 11 residues. V was shortened by 10 bases and J by 2 bases, with 9 bases between the two germline ends. CDR3 in DNA: TGTGCCATCGGGAGTCCCTACGAGCAGTACTTC. Translation: CAIGSPYEQYF.

A few counts support this clonotype. The chain links TRBV10-3 to TRBJ1-1, with a weak D call TRBD1 (6 bases). V lost 2 bases to trimming and J lost 7 bases, with 11 bases between them. This CDR3 has 13 residues. Germline CDR1 is ENHRY and CDR2 is SYGVKD. The CDR3 region has the DNA TGTGCCATCAGTGAGACAGGGAATGTTGAAGCTTTCTTT. This gives the protein CAISETGNVEAFF.

This clonotype was picked up many times. The rearrangement joins TRBV12-3 or TRBV12-4 to TRBJ2-1; the D call may be TRBD1 or TRBD2 (6 bases each). The CDR3 length is 11 residues. The V and J ends lost 6 bases and 13 bases respectively, with 13 bases between them. CDR3 amino acids: CASSPGAVQFF. CDR3 DNA sequence: TGTGCCAGCAGCCCGGGGGCGGTCCAGTTCTTC.

The CDR3 coding sequence is TGTGCCAGCAGTGGTGCTGGCAGGGAACGATCACCCCTCCACTTT. Protein: CASSGAGRERSPLHF. The chain has TRBV2 and TRBJ1-6, with D possibly being TRBD1 (5 bases). There are 15 residues in the CDR3. Deletions cut 4 bases from V and 10 bases from J, with 17 bases between. The germline gives CDR1 SNHLY, CDR2 FYNNEI.

The chain's CDR3 is CASSFELAGGSGELFF. CDR3 nucleotide sequence: TGTGCCAGCAGCTTCGAACTAGCGGGGGGCAGCGGGGAGCTGTTTTTT. The chain couples TRBV11-3 to TRBJ2-2, with 12 nucleotides matching TRBD2. V lost 3 bases and J lost 7; bases outside the gene matches: 6. This CDR3 region has 16 residues. Germline V gives CDR1 SGHNT, CDR2 YENEEA.

This clonotype was observed a handful of times. V is TRBV20-1 and J is TRBJ2-1, with 7 bases identical to TRBD1. CDR3 size: 16 residues. Germline loops: CDR1 DFQATT, CDR2 SNEGSKA (reference sequence). The ends lost 1 base at V and 1 base at J; junction bases unmatched: 7. The CDR3 DNA sequence: TGCAGTGCTAGAGTTTTGCAGGGGGTTTCCTACAATGAGCAGTTCTTC. Encoded protein: CSARVLQGVSYNEQFF.

This clonotype has a count of ten or more. The V call is TRBV7-3, the J call TRBJ1-6, with D perhaps matching TRBD1 (5 bases). Trimming shortened V by 5 bases and J by 10 bases, and 15 bases separated the two germline ends. This CDR3 contains 14 residues. Germline CDR1 reads SGHTA; CDR2 reads FQGTGA. The CDR3 loop is CASSPLRGESPLHF. In DNA, the CDR3 is TGTGCCAGCAGCCCCTTGAGGGGAGAGTCACCCCTCCACTTT.

About this clonotype itself: This may be a read error: a much more frequent sequence differs by one nucleotide. The chain joins TRBV7-8 to TRBJ2-7, with D possibly called TRBD1 or TRBD2 (5 bases each). This CDR3 region has 13 residues. Germline V gives CDR1 SGHVS, CDR2 FQNEAQ. The CDR3: CAGSLGPGTEQYF. The CDR3 nucleotides read TGTGCCGGCAGCCTCGGTCCAGGGACCGAGCAGTACTTC.

This chain links TRBV19 with TRBJ1-1; no clear D. This CDR3 has 14 amino acids. Trimming left V 6 bases short and J 0 bases short, with 11 bases between. Germline assignment: CDR1 LNHDA and CDR2 SQIVND (reference sequence). The CDR3 nucleotides are TGTGCCAGTAGCGTCAGTTACATGAACACTGAAGCTTTCTTT. Amino acids: CASSVSYMNTEAFF.

In its sample, this clonotype was seen many times. V gene TRBV7-2 combines with J gene TRBJ1-1; D is unresolved. Germline V gene sequence: CDR1 SGHTA, CDR2 FQGNSA. The CDR3 has 13 residues. Trimming stripped 0 bases from V and 5 bases from J, with 7 bases between. CDR3 in amino acids: CASSLALETEAFF. The CDR3 nucleotides read TGTGCCAGCAGCTTAGCTCTTGAGACTGAAGCTTTCTTT.

There are many counts of this clonotype. The V call is TRBV7-9, the J call TRBJ2-2; tentatively, D is TRBD2 (6 bases). The CDR3 length is 15 residues. Germline V CDR1 and CDR2: SEHNR, FQNEAQ (reference sequence). The V end lost 5 bases, the J end lost 4 bases, and 14 bases lay between the germline ends. CDR3 amino acids: CASSPGTSSTGELFF. For the CDR3, the DNA is TGTGCCAGCAGCCCCGGGACTTCTAGCACCGGGGAGCTGTTTTTT. The variable domain in full, with the rest retrieved from reference TRBV7-9 and TRBJ2-2, is DTGVSQNPRHKITKRGQNVTFRCDPISEHNRLYWYRQTLGQGPEFLTYFQNEAQLEKSRLLSDRFSAERPKGSFSTLEIQRTEQGDSAMYLCASSPGTSSTGELFFGEGSRLTVL.